These T cell receptor beta chains were read from a single sample in a study of T cell responses to AZD1222 COVID-19 vaccine. The table came from immunoSEQ multiplex PCR; TCRdb's copy has only in-frame clones and leaves some out. The sample includes about 120,000 clones, more than 85% of them seen just once. The source material was peripheral blood, sampled 28 days after the second AZD1222 dose. These receptors came from an adult who received the AZD1222 COVID-19 vaccine. Both conserved end residues are part of each CDR3. The order of the fields is clone size, D gene, V gene, J gene, CDR3 DNA, CDR3 protein. The D gene is left open where the match is weak. A clone size is listed for some rows: how often the clone was seen (once, few, many), or a class if it is expanded.

NA	TRBD2	TRBV7-7	TRBJ2-3	TGTGCTAGCAGCTCCGGGACTACCTTTACAGATACGCAGTATTTT	CASSSGTTFTDTQYF
NA	NA	TRBV9	TRBJ2-1	TGTGCCAGCAGCGCTACCAGACGGGATGAGCAGTTCTTC	CASSATRRDEQFF
NA	NA	TRBV29-1	TRBJ2-3	TGCAGCGTTGAAGGAAAGGCAGGGAGAACAGATACGCAGTATTTT	CSVEGKAGRTDTQYF
once	NA	TRBV5-1	TRBJ1-1	TGCGCCAGCCGATCCTCATTCGGCACTGAAGCTTTCTTT	CASRSSFGTEAFF
NA	NA	TRBV9	TRBJ2-1	TGTGCCAGCAGCGTAGCGGATGGGATGGGCGGGAATGAGCAGTTCTTC	CASSVADGMGGNEQFF
NA	NA	TRBV5-1	TRBJ1-1	TGCGCCAGCAGCTTTTGGGGGAACACTGAAGCTTTCTTT	CASSFWGNTEAFF
NA	NA	TRBV7-2	TRBJ1-6	TGTGCCAGCAACTCCCTGGGGTTATCACATTCACCCCTCCACTTT	CASNSLGLSHSPLHF
few	TRBD1	TRBV5-1	TRBJ2-1	TGCGCCAGCAGCTTGTCAGGGGGCGCTGGCAATGAGCAGTTCTTC	CASSLSGGAGNEQFF
once	NA	TRBV27	TRBJ2-2	TGTGCCAGCAGTTTTTCTAGGGCCGGGGAGCTGTTTTTT	CASSFSRAGELFF
NA	NA	TRBV4-3	TRBJ2-6	TGCGCCAGCAGCCAAAACAATCCAGGGTCCGGGGCCAACGTCCTGACTTTC	CASSQNNPGSGANVLTF
NA	NA	TRBV9	TRBJ1-6	TGTGCCAGCAGCGTAGACCCAGCGCGTCCTAATTCACCCCTCCACTTT	CASSVDPARPNSPLHF
NA	NA	TRBV4-3	TRBJ1-1	TGCGCCAGCAGCCTCCGGGGGGGGACTGAAGCTTTCTTT	CASSLRGGTEAFF
NA	NA	TRBV28	TRBJ2-7	TGTGCCAGGTCCTTAGTGAAACCCTCCTACGAGCAGTACTTC	CARSLVKPSYEQYF
NA	NA	TRBV19	TRBJ1-1	TGTGCCAGTAGTATAGGGGGATGGACTGAAGCTTTCTTT	CASSIGGWTEAFF
once	NA	TRBV3-1/TRBV3-2	TRBJ2-2	TGTGCCAGCAGTCATCAATCCGGGGAGCTGTTTTTT	CASSHQSGELFF
NA	NA	TRBV6-1	TRBJ1-5	TGTGCCAGCAGTGAAACCATAGGGGAGGGGAATCAGCCCCAGCATTTT	CASSETIGEGNQPQHF
NA	NA	TRBV23-1	TRBJ2-3	TGCGCCAGCAGTCGGTGGGGCAGGTTAAGAACAGATACGCAGTATTTT	CASSRWGRLRTDTQYF
NA	NA	TRBV30	TRBJ1-3	TGTGCCTGGAGTGTTGAGTTCCCGGACTCTGGAAACACCATATATTTT	CAWSVEFPDSGNTIYF
NA	NA	TRBV20-1	TRBJ2-7	TGCAGTACGGAAAAAAACTACGAGCAGTACTTC	CSTEKNYEQYF
NA	NA	TRBV6-5	TRBJ1-1	TGTGCCACCCGAGGAGCGAACACTGAAGCTTTCTTT	CATRGANTEAFF
once	NA	TRBV3-1/TRBV3-2	TRBJ1-1	TGTGCCAGCAGTCAAATCGGACGGGAGAAAGAAGCTTTCTTT	CASSQIGREKEAFF
NA	NA	TRBV25-1	TRBJ1-4	TGTGCCAGCAGTGAAGGGGGAGACAGAGGATATAATGAAAAACTGTTTTTT	CASSEGGDRGYNEKLFF
NA	NA	TRBV5-6	TRBJ1-1	TGTGCCAGCAGCTTGTACGGGACTGAAGCTTTCTTT	CASSLYGTEAFF
NA	NA	TRBV25-1	TRBJ1-3	TGTGCCAGCAGTGGAGTGGGGGCTCCTGGAAACACCATATATTTT	CASSGVGAPGNTIYF
NA	NA	TRBV6-5	TRBJ1-2	TGTGCCAGCAGCCCAACAGCACAAGGAAACTATGGCTACACCTTC	CASSPTAQGNYGYTF
NA	TRBD2	TRBV6-4	TRBJ2-5	TGTGCCAGCAGTGACACAGGGTCATCCCTGTGGGCTAGCGGGAGGAGGGAGACCCAGTACTTC	CASSDTGSSLWASGRRETQYF
NA	NA	TRBV27	TRBJ1-2	TGTGCCAGCAGTTTCTACAAGGACTATGGCTACACCTTC	CASSFYKDYGYTF
once	TRBD1	TRBV5-4	TRBJ2-1	TGTGCCAGCAGCTATGAGGACAGGGTTCGGGGACCCTACAATGAGCAGTTCTTC	CASSYEDRVRGPYNEQFF
NA	NA	TRBV15	TRBJ1-2	TGTGCCACCAGCAGAGGAGGCGGAGCAGGCACTAACTATGGCTACACCTTC	CATSRGGGAGTNYGYTF
NA	NA	TRBV7-2	TRBJ1-6	TGTGCCAGCAGCCCGCGCGTGGAGGACTCACCCCTCCACTTT	CASSPRVEDSPLHF
NA	NA	TRBV6-5	TRBJ2-2	TGTGCCAGCAGGCTAAGTACCGGGGAGCTGTTTTTT	CASRLSTGELFF
NA	TRBD2	TRBV19	TRBJ2-7	TGTGCCAGTAGTATCAGCCTAGCGGGAGACGAGCAGTACTTC	CASSISLAGDEQYF
NA	TRBD2	TRBV4-2	TRBJ2-7	TGTGCCAGCAGCCAAGATTTGCTAGCGGGGTCCTACGAGCAGTACTTC	CASSQDLLAGSYEQYF
NA	NA	TRBV9	TRBJ2-6	TGTGCCAGCAGCGCCATAGCGTACGGGGTAGGGGCCAACGTCCTGACTTTC	CASSAIAYGVGANVLTF
NA	NA	TRBV4-3	TRBJ1-2	TGCGCCAGCAGCCAAGGCCGGGGGGAAAACTATGGCTACACCTTC	CASSQGRGENYGYTF
NA	TRBD1	TRBV7-9	TRBJ2-7	TGTGCCAGCAGCTTAGGGACAGGGTACGCGTACGAGCAGTACTTC	CASSLGTGYAYEQYF
NA	NA	TRBV6-5	TRBJ1-2	TGTGCCAGCAGTCCCAGAGGGGGGCAGTTAGGTGGCTACACCTTC	CASSPRGGQLGGYTF
NA	NA	TRBV21-1	TRBJ2-1	TGTGCCAGCAGCAAAGAGGACAGGGCTTACAGTAATGAGCAGTTCTTC	CASSKEDRAYSNEQFF
NA	TRBD1	TRBV7-2	TRBJ2-7	TGTGCCAGCAGCTTAAGGAAGACAGGGGGCGAGCAGTACTTC	CASSLRKTGGEQYF
NA	NA	TRBV6-1	TRBJ1-2	TGTGCCAGCAGTGATGCGACAGTGATCTATGGCTACACCTTC	CASSDATVIYGYTF
few	NA	TRBV5-1	TRBJ1-2	TGCGCCAGCAGCTTTGCACAAGGGGTTAACTATGGCTACACCTTC	CASSFAQGVNYGYTF
NA	TRBD1	TRBV19	TRBJ1-1	TGTGCCAGTAGTACCCGGACAGGGGGGATGAACACTGAAGCTTTCTTT	CASSTRTGGMNTEAFF
NA	NA	TRBV18	TRBJ2-1	TGTGCCAGCTCACCCAAAGGGACGGGGGCTTCTCAGCAGTTCTTC	CASSPKGTGASQQFF
NA	NA	TRBV11-2	TRBJ1-4	TGTGCCAGCAGCTTACAGGGAGCGACTAATGAAAAACTGTTTTTT	CASSLQGATNEKLFF
NA	NA	TRBV10-3	TRBJ1-5	TGTGCCATCAGTGAGTCGGTAGTTAGAAGCAATCAGCCCCAGCATTTT	CAISESVVRSNQPQHF
NA	NA	TRBV29-1	TRBJ2-1	TGCAGCGTTGTTGGGGGGATATGGTACAATGAGCAGTTCTTC	CSVVGGIWYNEQFF
NA	NA	TRBV29-1	TRBJ1-1	TGCAGCGTTGTAGGTAGCCAGGGGACTGAAGCTTTCTTT	CSVVGSQGTEAFF
NA	NA	TRBV12-3/TRBV12-4	TRBJ1-2	TGTGCCAGCAGTTTGAAGGCTAACTATGGCTACACCTTC	CASSLKANYGYTF
NA	NA	TRBV5-1	TRBJ2-5	TGCGCCAGCAGCCGGCGGCTCAGGGTGGGGGAAGAGACCCAGTACTTC	CASSRRLRVGEETQYF
NA	NA	TRBV3-1/TRBV3-2	TRBJ2-2	TGTGCCAGCAGCCAAGATCCGTTTCGCGATTCGAACACCGGGGAGCTGTTTTTT	CASSQDPFRDSNTGELFF
NA	TRBD2	TRBV5-1	TRBJ2-1	TGCGCCAGCAGCTTCGAAGCGGGGGCGCACAATGAGCAGTTCTTC	CASSFEAGAHNEQFF
NA	NA	TRBV7-8	TRBJ1-2	TGTGCCAGCAGCAGCGCTCTGGGGTATGGCTACACCTTC	CASSSALGYGYTF
NA	TRBD1	TRBV6-5	TRBJ1-2	TGTGCCGGACAGGGGGCATTCGACTATGGCTACACCTTC	CAGQGAFDYGYTF
NA	NA	TRBV5-1	TRBJ2-7	TGCGCCAAACTAGCCTACGAGCAGTACTTC	CAKLAYEQYF